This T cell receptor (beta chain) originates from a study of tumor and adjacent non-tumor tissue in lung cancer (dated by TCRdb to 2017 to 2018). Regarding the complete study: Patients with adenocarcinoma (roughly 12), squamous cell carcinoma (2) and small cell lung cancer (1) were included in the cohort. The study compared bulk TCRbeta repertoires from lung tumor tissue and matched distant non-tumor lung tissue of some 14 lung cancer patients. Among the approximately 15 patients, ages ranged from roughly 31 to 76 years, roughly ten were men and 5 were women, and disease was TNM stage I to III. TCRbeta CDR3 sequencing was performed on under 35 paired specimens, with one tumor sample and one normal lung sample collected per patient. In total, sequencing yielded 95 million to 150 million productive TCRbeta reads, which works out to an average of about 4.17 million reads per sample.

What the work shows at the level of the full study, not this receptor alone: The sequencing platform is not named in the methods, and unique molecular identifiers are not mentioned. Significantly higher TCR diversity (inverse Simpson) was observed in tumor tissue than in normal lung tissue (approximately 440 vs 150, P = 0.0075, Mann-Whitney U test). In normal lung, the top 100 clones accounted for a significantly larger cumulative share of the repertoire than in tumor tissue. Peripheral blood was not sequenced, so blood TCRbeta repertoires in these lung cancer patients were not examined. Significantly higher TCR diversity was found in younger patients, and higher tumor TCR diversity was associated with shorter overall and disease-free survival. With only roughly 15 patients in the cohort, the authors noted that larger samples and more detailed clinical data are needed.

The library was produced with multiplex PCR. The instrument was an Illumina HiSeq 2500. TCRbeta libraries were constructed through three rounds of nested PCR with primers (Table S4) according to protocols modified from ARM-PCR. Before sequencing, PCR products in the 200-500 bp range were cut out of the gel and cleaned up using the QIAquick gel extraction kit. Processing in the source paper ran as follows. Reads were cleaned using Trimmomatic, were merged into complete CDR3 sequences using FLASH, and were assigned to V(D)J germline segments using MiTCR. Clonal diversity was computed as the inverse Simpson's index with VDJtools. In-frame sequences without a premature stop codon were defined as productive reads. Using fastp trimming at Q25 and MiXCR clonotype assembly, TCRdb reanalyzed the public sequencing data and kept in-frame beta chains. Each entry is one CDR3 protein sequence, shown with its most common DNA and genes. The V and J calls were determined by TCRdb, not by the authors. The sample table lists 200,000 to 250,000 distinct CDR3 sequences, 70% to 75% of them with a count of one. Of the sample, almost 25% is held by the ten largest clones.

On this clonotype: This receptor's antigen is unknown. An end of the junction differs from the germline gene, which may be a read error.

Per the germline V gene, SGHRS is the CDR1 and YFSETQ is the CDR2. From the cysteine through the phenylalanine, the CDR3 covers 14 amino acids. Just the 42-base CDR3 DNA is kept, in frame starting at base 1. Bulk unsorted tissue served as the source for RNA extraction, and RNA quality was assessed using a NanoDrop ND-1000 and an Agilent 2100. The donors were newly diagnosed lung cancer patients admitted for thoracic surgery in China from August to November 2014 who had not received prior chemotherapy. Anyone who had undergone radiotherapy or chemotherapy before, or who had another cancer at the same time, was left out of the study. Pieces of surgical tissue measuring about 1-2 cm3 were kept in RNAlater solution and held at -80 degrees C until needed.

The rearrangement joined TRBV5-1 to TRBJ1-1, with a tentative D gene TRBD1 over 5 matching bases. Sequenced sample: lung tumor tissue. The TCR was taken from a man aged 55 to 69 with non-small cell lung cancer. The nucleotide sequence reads TGCGTCAGCACCACAGGCCGCGTGAACACTGAAGCTTTCTTT. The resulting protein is CVSTTGRVNTEAFF.